This T cell receptor (beta chain) was identified during a study of T cell repertoires in cytomegalovirus infection. General observations from the study: The response measured ex vivo was dominated by TCR beta clonotypes (HLA-C-restricted and CMV-specific).

The sample holds a few counts of this clonotype. What it binds is not known. The germline CDR1 and CDR2 sequences are KGHDR and SFDVKD. The CDR3 extends over 17 amino acids. The trim removed 4 bases at V and 3 bases at J, leaving 5 bases unmatched. TCRdb passed the reads through MiXCR, listing each CDR3 protein once. The table includes hundreds of thousands of distinct CDR3 sequences, around a third detected once. The V and J genes are TRBV24-1 and TRBJ2-1; 13 nucleotides match TRBD2. This clonotype originated in a human donor in good health (CMV status not recorded). Some clones in this sample may be carry-over from other donors' samples. Sample: cultured PBMCs, taken from culture after CMV antigen stimulation. CDR3 sequence reads: CATSDPTSGGYYNEQFF. CDR3 in DNA: TGTGCCACCAGTGACCCGACTAGCGGGGGGTACTACAATGAGCAGTTCTTC.